A single sample is the source of the 5 T cell receptor beta chains below, sequenced in a study of T-cell memory formation after mild COVID-19. One entry per CDR3 protein results from TCRdb running MiXCR on the 5' RACE reads. The sample has approximately 250,000 distinct CDR3 sequences; roughly 15% are singletons. The specimen was PBMCs or a T cell subset sorted from them (not recorded which). Source of these receptors: a man aged 18 to 30 who had mild COVID-19 (a few samples of this study predate the infection). Cell type and time point are not known.

This clonotype turned up a few times. V usage is TRBV5-1 and J usage is TRBJ2-7; TRBD1 matches at 8 bases. The CDR3 spans 15 residues. The junction had 6 bases not matched to a gene; V was cut back by 0 bases and J by 4 bases. Germline lookup yields CDR1 SGHRS and CDR2 YFSETQ. CDR3 coding DNA: TGCGCCAGCAGCTTGGTAGCAGGGGGCTCGTACGAGCAGTACGTC. Protein sequence: CASSLVAGGSYEQYV.

This clonotype was picked up a small number of times. V is TRBV15 and J is TRBJ2-2, with D hard to call. Germline CDR1 reads LNHNV; CDR2 reads YYDKDF (reference sequence). Trimming removed 4 bases at V and 9 bases at J, with 15 bases between. The CDR3 length is 14 residues. CDR3 bases: TGTGCCACCAGCACCTTCGCCTCGGGCTGGGAGCTGTTTTTT. The encoded protein is CATSTFASGWELFF.

This clonotype is a singleton in its sample. This chain joins TRBV6-6 and TRBJ2-5; TRBD1 is a possible D gene (6 bases). Germline-derived CDR1 and CDR2 are MNHNY and SVGAGI (reference sequence). V lost 3 bases to trimming and J lost 8 bases, with 16 bases between them. This CDR3 is 14 amino acids long. CDR3 residues: CASSYGRGGSTQYF. Here the CDR3 DNA reads TGTGCCAGCAGTTATGGGAGAGGGGGAAGTACCCAGTACTTC.

This clonotype qualifies as large. The chain uses TRBV24-1 and TRBJ2-5; TRBD2 is a possible D gene (7 bases). CDR1 and CDR2 (germline): KGHDR, SFDVKD. The V and J ends lost 3 bases and 5 bases respectively, with 15 bases between them. The CDR3 loop spans 15 amino acids. CDR3 in amino acids: CATSDAGEGRETQYF. CDR3 sequence (DNA): TGTGCCACCAGTGATGCAGGGGAGGGTCGGGAGACCCAGTACTTC.

The chain employs TRBV29-1 and TRBJ1-5, with 8 bases fitting TRBD1. The V gene's germline CDR1 is SQVTM and CDR2 ANQGSEA. J was trimmed by 6 bases and V by 6 bases; bases with no gene match: 10. This CDR3 spans 14 amino acids. CDR3 bases: TGCAGCGTACAGACCACAGGGGGGTCTCAGCCCCAGCATTTT. Translating it yields CSVQTTGGSQPQHF.